The rows below give T cell receptor beta chains drawn from one sample of a study of T-cell reconstitution after alpha-beta-depleted transplantation in children. TCRdb re-called the PCR reads with MiXCR, one entry per CDR3 protein. The table shows about 190,000 distinct CDR3 sequences, with roughly 10% occurring only once. The sample consisted of PBMCs, taken before TCRalphabeta/CD19-depleted stem cell transplant. These receptor sequences come from a boy aged 2 to 9 with acute myeloid leukemia, due to receive a stem cell transplant. Each CDR3 is given with its conserved first and last residue. Fields, in order: CDR3 protein, CDR3 DNA, clone size, V gene, J gene, D gene. D genes are given only for firm matches. Rows give clone size only sometimes, using once, few, many, or a class for an expanded clone.

CDR3 protein: CSANGQLGDYEQYF
CDR3 DNA: TGCAGTGCAAACGGACAGCTGGGGGACTACGAGCAGTACTTC
clone size: many
V gene: TRBV20-1
J gene: TRBJ2-7
D gene: .

CDR3 protein: CATSNSGSGEQYF
CDR3 DNA: TGTGCCACCAGCAACAGCGGGAGTGGCGAGCAGTACTTC
clone size: many
V gene: TRBV15
J gene: TRBJ2-7
D gene: TRBD2

CDR3 protein: CASRWGSNEQFF
CDR3 DNA: TGTGCCAGCAGGTGGGGGAGCAATGAGCAGTTCTTC
clone size: many
V gene: TRBV6-5
J gene: TRBJ2-1
D gene: .

CDR3 protein: CSARDERGTGTSGRAGEQYF
CDR3 DNA: TGCAGTGCTAGAGACGAACGTGGAACCGGGACTAGCGGGAGGGCCGGGGAGCAGTACTTC
clone size: many
V gene: TRBV20-1
J gene: TRBJ2-7
D gene: TRBD2

CDR3 protein: CASSEYGTGDEQFF
CDR3 DNA: TGCGCCAGCAGTGAGTACGGGACAGGGGACGAGCAGTTCTTC
clone size: many
V gene: TRBV10-1
J gene: TRBJ2-1
D gene: TRBD1

CDR3 protein: CASSYSGATDTQYF
CDR3 DNA: TGTGCCAGCAGTTACTCGGGGGCCACGGATACGCAGTATTTT
clone size: many
V gene: TRBV6-5
J gene: TRBJ2-3
D gene: .

CDR3 protein: CASSFGVLTDTQYF
CDR3 DNA: TGTGCCAGCAGTTTTGGCGTCCTCACAGATACGCAGTATTTT
clone size: many
V gene: TRBV12-3/TRBV12-4
J gene: TRBJ2-3
D gene: .

CDR3 protein: CASSLVSSGISDEQFF
CDR3 DNA: TGCGCCAGCAGCTTGGTGTCTAGCGGGATTAGCGATGAGCAGTTCTTC
clone size: many
V gene: TRBV5-1
J gene: TRBJ2-1
D gene: TRBD2

CDR3 protein: CSARDLASGRQETQYF
CDR3 DNA: TGCAGTGCTAGAGATCTGGCTAGCGGGAGACAAGAGACCCAGTACTTC
clone size: many
V gene: TRBV20-1
J gene: TRBJ2-5
D gene: TRBD2

CDR3 protein: CASSQGGAEETQYF
CDR3 DNA: TGTGCCAGCAGCCAAGGAGGGGCAGAAGAGACCCAGTACTTC
clone size: many
V gene: TRBV4-2
J gene: TRBJ2-5
D gene: .

CDR3 protein: CASRLAGQLNTEAFF
CDR3 DNA: TGTGCAAGTCGCTTAGCGGGACAGCTGAACACTGAAGCTTTCTTT
clone size: many
V gene: TRBV12-2
J gene: TRBJ1-1
D gene: .

CDR3 protein: CASSQVPTYEQYF
CDR3 DNA: TGCGCCAGCAGCCAAGTCCCGACCTACGAGCAGTACTTC
clone size: many
V gene: TRBV4-1
J gene: TRBJ2-7
D gene: .

CDR3 protein: CASAGTDYYGYTF
CDR3 DNA: TGTGCCAGCGCCGGGACGGACTACTATGGCTACACCTTC
clone size: many
V gene: TRBV5-6
J gene: TRBJ1-2
D gene: .

CDR3 protein: CASSLGRWAGNTIYF
CDR3 DNA: TGTGCCAGCTCACTAGGACGGTGGGCTGGAAACACCATATATTTT
clone size: many
V gene: TRBV18
J gene: TRBJ1-3
D gene: .

CDR3 protein: CASSLREGNQETQYF
CDR3 DNA: TGTGCCAGCAGCTTGAGGGAGGGTAACCAAGAGACCCAGTACTTC
clone size: .
V gene: TRBV11-2
J gene: TRBJ2-5
D gene: TRBD2

CDR3 protein: CSVVLAGLSYNEQFF
CDR3 DNA: TGCAGCGTTGTTCTCGCGGGCTTATCCTACAATGAGCAGTTCTTC
clone size: many
V gene: TRBV29-1
J gene: TRBJ2-1
D gene: .

CDR3 protein: CASRPGLAPEVGTDTQYF
CDR3 DNA: TGTGCCAGCAGACCGGGACTAGCACCCGAGGTTGGCACAGATACGCAGTATTTT
clone size: many
V gene: TRBV12-3/TRBV12-4
J gene: TRBJ2-3
D gene: TRBD2

CDR3 protein: CASPGTGKNNEQFF
CDR3 DNA: TGTGCCAGCCCCGGGACAGGGAAAAACAATGAGCAGTTCTTC
clone size: many
V gene: TRBV28
J gene: TRBJ2-1
D gene: TRBD1

CDR3 protein: CASSQRGWDSPLHF
CDR3 DNA: TGTGCCAGCAGCCAACGGGGCTGGGATTCACCCCTCCACTTT
clone size: many
V gene: TRBV3-1
J gene: TRBJ1-6
D gene: .

CDR3 protein: CASQGQHGQETQYF
CDR3 DNA: TGTGCCAGCCAGGGACAGCACGGGCAAGAGACCCAGTACTTC
clone size: few
V gene: TRBV18
J gene: TRBJ2-5
D gene: TRBD1

CDR3 protein: CASSQDPGNTIYF
CDR3 DNA: TGTGCCAGCAGCCAAGACCCAGGAAACACCATATATTTT
clone size: many
V gene: TRBV3-1
J gene: TRBJ1-3
D gene: .

CDR3 protein: CASSLGQGGISDTEAFF
CDR3 DNA: TGTGCCAGCAGTTTGGGACAGGGAGGCATCTCAGACACTGAAGCTTTCTTT
clone size: .
V gene: TRBV28
J gene: TRBJ1-1
D gene: TRBD1

CDR3 protein: CASRMGIKNIQYF
CDR3 DNA: TGTGCCAGCAGGATGGGGATCAAAAACATTCAGTACTTC
clone size: many
V gene: TRBV28
J gene: TRBJ2-4
D gene: .

CDR3 protein: CASSQGWRQYF
CDR3 DNA: TGTGCCAGCAGTCAGGGGTGGCGCCAGTACTTC
clone size: .
V gene: TRBV6-5
J gene: TRBJ2-5
D gene: .

CDR3 protein: CSASGSGDTDTQYF
CDR3 DNA: TGCAGTGCTAGCGGGAGTGGGGACACAGATACGCAGTATTTT
clone size: many
V gene: TRBV20-1
J gene: TRBJ2-3
D gene: .

CDR3 protein: CASSLTGQGGSGANVLTF
CDR3 DNA: TGTGCCAGCAGCTTAACCGGACAGGGAGGCTCTGGGGCCAACGTCCTGACTTTC
clone size: many
V gene: TRBV7-3
J gene: TRBJ2-6
D gene: TRBD1

CDR3 protein: CASSFGGGNTEAFF
CDR3 DNA: TGCGCCAGCAGCTTCGGGGGAGGAAACACTGAAGCTTTCTTT
clone size: many
V gene: TRBV5-1
J gene: TRBJ1-1
D gene: .

CDR3 protein: CASSFAGVTGNTIYF
CDR3 DNA: TGCGCCAGCAGCTTTGCAGGAGTTACTGGAAACACCATATATTTT
clone size: many
V gene: TRBV5-1
J gene: TRBJ1-3
D gene: .

CDR3 protein: CASSRVVGGGYGYTF
CDR3 DNA: TGTGCCAGCAGTCGCGTCGTGGGTGGCGGCTATGGCTACACCTTC
clone size: many
V gene: TRBV12-3/TRBV12-4
J gene: TRBJ1-2
D gene: .

CDR3 protein: CASSQDYTNEQFF
CDR3 DNA: TGTGCCAGCAGCCAGGACTATACCAATGAGCAGTTCTTC
clone size: many
V gene: TRBV2
J gene: TRBJ2-1
D gene: .

CDR3 protein: CASSFSQSNTGELFF
CDR3 DNA: TGTGCCAGCAGTTTTTCCCAGTCGAACACCGGGGAGCTGTTTTTT
clone size: many
V gene: TRBV12-3/TRBV12-4
J gene: TRBJ2-2
D gene: .

CDR3 protein: CASSQEDRGPYEQYF
CDR3 DNA: TGTGCCAGCAGCCAAGAGGACAGGGGTCCCTACGAGCAGTACTTC
clone size: many
V gene: TRBV4-2
J gene: TRBJ2-7
D gene: TRBD1

CDR3 protein: CASSSRGLAGPNEQFF
CDR3 DNA: TGTGCCAGCAGCTCGAGGGGACTAGCGGGGCCCAATGAGCAGTTCTTC
clone size: many
V gene: TRBV7-2
J gene: TRBJ2-1
D gene: TRBD2

CDR3 protein: CSATRSGGTSGERETQYF
CDR3 DNA: TGCAGTGCTACGCGTTCGGGGGGGACTAGCGGGGAGCGGGAGACCCAGTACTTC
clone size: few
V gene: TRBV20-1
J gene: TRBJ2-5
D gene: TRBD2

CDR3 protein: CASSLGLPQETQYF
CDR3 DNA: TGCGCCAGCAGCTTAGGACTACCCCAAGAGACCCAGTACTTC
clone size: many
V gene: TRBV5-1
J gene: TRBJ2-5
D gene: .

CDR3 protein: CASRGTASSGYTF
CDR3 DNA: TGTGCCAGCCGCGGGACGGCCTCCTCTGGCTACACCTTC
clone size: few
V gene: TRBV6-2/TRBV6-3
J gene: TRBJ1-2
D gene: .

CDR3 protein: CSVDIGEDTQYF
CDR3 DNA: TGCAGCGTTGATATTGGCGAGGATACGCAGTATTTT
clone size: many
V gene: TRBV29-1
J gene: TRBJ2-3
D gene: .

CDR3 protein: CASSLLRGRRYNEQFF
CDR3 DNA: TGTGCCAGCAGCTTATTGAGGGGCCGCCGTTATAATGAGCAGTTCTTC
clone size: .
V gene: TRBV7-9
J gene: TRBJ2-1
D gene: .

CDR3 protein: CASSPGWTGPNYGYTF
CDR3 DNA: TGTGCCAGCAGCCCTGGGTGGACAGGCCCAAACTATGGCTACACCTTC
clone size: many
V gene: TRBV7-8
J gene: TRBJ1-2
D gene: TRBD1

CDR3 protein: CASSQGHRETGVYGYTF
CDR3 DNA: TGCGCCAGCAGCCAGGGCCACAGGGAGACAGGAGTCTATGGCTACACCTTC
clone size: many
V gene: TRBV4-1
J gene: TRBJ1-2
D gene: .

CDR3 protein: CSVVGQGSSGANVLTF
CDR3 DNA: TGCAGCGTTGTTGGACAGGGAAGCTCTGGGGCCAACGTCCTGACTTTC
clone size: many
V gene: TRBV29-1
J gene: TRBJ2-6
D gene: TRBD1

CDR3 protein: CASSEQGRGNTIYF
CDR3 DNA: TGTGCCAGCAGCGAACAGGGGCGAGGAAACACCATATATTTT
clone size: many
V gene: TRBV6-1
J gene: TRBJ1-3
D gene: TRBD1

CDR3 protein: CSARSSGRWGETQYF
CDR3 DNA: TGCAGTGCTAGATCCAGCGGGAGATGGGGGGAGACCCAGTACTTC
clone size: few
V gene: TRBV20-1
J gene: TRBJ2-5
D gene: TRBD2

CDR3 protein: CATSGLDRGPGELFF
CDR3 DNA: TGTGCCACCAGCGGTCTAGACAGGGGCCCCGGGGAGCTGTTTTTT
clone size: many
V gene: TRBV15
J gene: TRBJ2-2
D gene: TRBD1

CDR3 protein: CASSPTENRNQPQHF
CDR3 DNA: TGTGCCAGCAGCCCGACAGAAAACCGGAATCAGCCCCAGCATTTT
clone size: many
V gene: TRBV12-3/TRBV12-4
J gene: TRBJ1-5
D gene: .

CDR3 protein: CASSQERIYNSPLHF
CDR3 DNA: TGTGCCAGCAGCCAAGAAAGGATATATAATTCACCCCTCCACTTT
clone size: .
V gene: TRBV3-1
J gene: TRBJ1-6
D gene: .

CDR3 protein: CASSPRKTYEQYF
CDR3 DNA: TGTGCCAGCAGTCCCCGCAAGACCTACGAGCAGTACTTC
clone size: many
V gene: TRBV28
J gene: TRBJ2-7
D gene: .

CDR3 protein: CASSLSLGPYNEQFF
CDR3 DNA: TGTGCCAGCAGTTTATCGTTGGGGCCCTACAATGAGCAGTTCTTC
clone size: many
V gene: TRBV27
J gene: TRBJ2-1
D gene: .

CDR3 protein: CASSSASYEQYF
CDR3 DNA: TGTGCCAGCAGTTCCGCGTCCTACGAGCAGTACTTC
clone size: many
V gene: TRBV12-3/TRBV12-4
J gene: TRBJ2-7
D gene: .

CDR3 protein: CASSLQPASSGNTIYF
CDR3 DNA: TGTGCCAGCAGCTTACAACCCGCGAGCTCTGGAAACACCATATATTTT
clone size: many
V gene: TRBV7-3
J gene: TRBJ1-3
D gene: .

CDR3 protein: CASRPGPYNEQFF
CDR3 DNA: TGTGCCAGCAGACCGGGACCATACAATGAGCAGTTCTTC
clone size: many
V gene: TRBV5-6
J gene: TRBJ2-1
D gene: .

CDR3 protein: CSAKLAGGKTYQETQYF
CDR3 DNA: TGCAGTGCTAAACTAGCGGGGGGGAAGACATACCAAGAGACCCAGTACTTC
clone size: many
V gene: TRBV20-1
J gene: TRBJ2-5
D gene: TRBD2